The sample holds one count of the clone carrying this TCR beta chain. The target antigen is unknown. Sequenced by immunoSEQ multiplex PCR; TCRdb stores in-frame clones only, minus some. The sample shows about 21,000 clones, approximately 80% of them seen only once. These data belong to a study of CD4+ T cells in melanoma. Study-wide results and limits: Reportedly, melanoma neoantigen-specific CD4+ T cells showed varied differentiation states.

V was clipped by 2 bases and J by 7 bases, with 7 bases between them. CDR3 length: 11 amino acids. Germline V gene sequence: CDR1 DFQATT, CDR2 SNEGSKA (reference sequence). The clonotype was recovered from a human donor with melanoma. J is TRBJ2-3 and V is TRBV20-1, with no clear D. Sequencing was performed on cells from a culture (not recorded whether cultured in vitro). The CDR3 is CSARRGHTQYF. The CDR3 nucleotides are TGCAGTGCTAGAAGAGGACATACGCAGTATTTT.